Here is one TCR beta chain with its context. Its antigen is currently unknown. The data are from a study of OX40 agonist ivuxolimab in advanced cancers. For the study at large: The study treated patients with ivuxolimab, an agonistic anti-OX40 (CD134) antibody. Cancers in dose escalation were hepatocellular, melanoma, renal cell and head and neck.

Trimming took 5 bases from V and 5 from J; bases not matched to a gene: 15. The length of the CDR3 is 16 residues. Germline V gene data show CDR1 as SEHNR and CDR2 as FQNEAQ (reference sequence). The repertoire was sequenced with immunoSEQ multiplex PCR; TCRdb's copy has only in-frame clones and lacks some. The sample consists of approximately 80,000 clones, roughly nine tenths of them appearing once. Findings and limits, study-wide: Some nonresponders likewise displayed low normalized T-cell clonal expansion.

The source was CD4+ or CD8+ T cells sorted from blood, collected in a trial of the OX40 agonist ivuxolimab. The chain joins TRBV7-9 to TRBJ2-7, with TRBD2 matching over 7 bases. The receptor comes from an adult with an advanced solid tumor such as melanoma, head and neck, liver or kidney cancer. DNA for the CDR3: TGTGCCAGCAGCAAAACGACGGGGGAGGGCCTTAACGAGCAGTACTTC. Amino acid sequence: CASSKTTGEGLNEQYF.